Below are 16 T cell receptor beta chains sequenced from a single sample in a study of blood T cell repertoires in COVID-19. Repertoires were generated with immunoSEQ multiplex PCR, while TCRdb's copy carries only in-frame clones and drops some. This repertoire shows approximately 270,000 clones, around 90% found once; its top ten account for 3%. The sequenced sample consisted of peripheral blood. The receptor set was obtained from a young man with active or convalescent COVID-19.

CDR3 sequence reads: CASSVNSRGGRDTQYF. As DNA, the CDR3 is TGTGCCAGCAGCGTAAACTCTCGGGGGGGCAGAGATACGCAGTATTTT. J is TRBJ2-3 and V is TRBV9, with 8 nucleotides matching TRBD2. V shed 1 base and J 5 bases; nucleotides not matched to a gene: 9. This CDR3 is built from 16 residues. The germline gives CDR1 SGDLS, CDR2 YYNGEE. Together with reference TRBV9 and TRBJ2-3, the CDR3 gives the full variable domain: DSGVTQTPKHLITATGQRVTLRCSPRSGDLSVYWYQQSLDQGLQFLIQYYNGEERAKGNILERFSAQQFPDLHSELNLSSLELGDSALYFCASSVNSRGGRDTQYFGPGTRLTVL.

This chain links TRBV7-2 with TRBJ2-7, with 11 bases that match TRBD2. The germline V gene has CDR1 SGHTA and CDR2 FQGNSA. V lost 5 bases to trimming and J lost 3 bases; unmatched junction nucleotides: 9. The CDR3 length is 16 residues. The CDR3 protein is CASSRTSGTSGYEQYF. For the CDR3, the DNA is TGTGCCAGCAGCAGAACTTCCGGGACTAGCGGCTACGAGCAGTACTTC.

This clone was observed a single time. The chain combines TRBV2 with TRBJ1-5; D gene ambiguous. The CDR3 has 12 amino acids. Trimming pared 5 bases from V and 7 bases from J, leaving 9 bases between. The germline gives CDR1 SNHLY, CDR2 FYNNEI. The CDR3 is CASSRGPQPQHF. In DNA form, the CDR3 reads TGTGCCAGCAGTCGCGGCCCCCAGCCCCAGCATTTT.

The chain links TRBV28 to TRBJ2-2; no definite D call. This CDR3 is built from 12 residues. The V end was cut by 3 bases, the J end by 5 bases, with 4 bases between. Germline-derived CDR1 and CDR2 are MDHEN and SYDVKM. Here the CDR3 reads CASSFLTGELFF. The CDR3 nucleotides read TGTGCCAGCAGTTTTCTTACCGGGGAGCTGTTTTTT. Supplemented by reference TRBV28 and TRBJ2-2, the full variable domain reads DVKVTQSSRYLVKRTGEKVFLECVQDMDHENMFWYRQDPGLGLRLIYFSYDVKMKEKGDIPEGYSVSREKKERFSLILESASTNQTSMYLCASSFLTGELFFGEGSRLTVL.

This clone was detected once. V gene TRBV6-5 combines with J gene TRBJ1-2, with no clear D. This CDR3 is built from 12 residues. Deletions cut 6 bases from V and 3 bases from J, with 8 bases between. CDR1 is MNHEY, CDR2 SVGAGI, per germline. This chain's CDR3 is CASSRRDYGYTF. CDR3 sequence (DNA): TGTGCCAGCAGCAGACGGGACTATGGCTACACCTTC.

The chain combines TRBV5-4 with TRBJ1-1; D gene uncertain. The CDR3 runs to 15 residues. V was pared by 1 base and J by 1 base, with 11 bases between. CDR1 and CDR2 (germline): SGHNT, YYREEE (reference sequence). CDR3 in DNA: TGTGCCAGCAGCTTGTATGGGCAGTCGAACACTGAAGCTTTCTTT. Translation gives CASSLYGQSNTEAFF.

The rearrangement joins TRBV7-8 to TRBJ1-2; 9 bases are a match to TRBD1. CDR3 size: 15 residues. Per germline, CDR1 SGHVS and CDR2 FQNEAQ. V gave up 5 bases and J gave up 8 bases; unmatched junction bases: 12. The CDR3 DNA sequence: TGTGCCAGCAGCGTAAAAGGACAGGGGACAGGAGGCTACACCTTC. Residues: CASSVKGQGTGGYTF.

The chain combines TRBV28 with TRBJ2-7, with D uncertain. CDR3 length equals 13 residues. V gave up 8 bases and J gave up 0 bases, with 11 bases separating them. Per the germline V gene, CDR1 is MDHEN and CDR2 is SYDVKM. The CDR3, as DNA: TGTGCCAGCGAATCCGTTAGCTCCTACGAGCAGTACTTC. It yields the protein CASESVSSYEQYF.

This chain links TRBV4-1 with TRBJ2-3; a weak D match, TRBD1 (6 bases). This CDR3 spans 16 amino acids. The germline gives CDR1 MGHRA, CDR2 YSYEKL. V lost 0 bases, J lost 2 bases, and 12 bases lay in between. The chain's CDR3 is CASSQDRDTSTDTQYF. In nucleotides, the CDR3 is TGCGCCAGCAGCCAAGACCGGGACACTTCCACAGATACGCAGTATTTT.

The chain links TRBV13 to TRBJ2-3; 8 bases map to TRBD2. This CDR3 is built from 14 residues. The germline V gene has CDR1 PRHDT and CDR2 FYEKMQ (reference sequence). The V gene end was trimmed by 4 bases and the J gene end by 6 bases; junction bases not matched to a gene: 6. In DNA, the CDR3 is TGTGCCAGCAGCTCGAGCGGGAGACGGGATACGCAGTATTTT. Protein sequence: CASSSSGRRDTQYF.

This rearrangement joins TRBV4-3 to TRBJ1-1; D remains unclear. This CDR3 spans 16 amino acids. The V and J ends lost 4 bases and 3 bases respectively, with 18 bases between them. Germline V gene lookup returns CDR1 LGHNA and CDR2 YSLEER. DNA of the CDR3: TGCGCCAGCAGCCGACCGCTACAGTCCGGGGACACTGAAGCTTTCTTT. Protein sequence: CASSRPLQSGDTEAFF.

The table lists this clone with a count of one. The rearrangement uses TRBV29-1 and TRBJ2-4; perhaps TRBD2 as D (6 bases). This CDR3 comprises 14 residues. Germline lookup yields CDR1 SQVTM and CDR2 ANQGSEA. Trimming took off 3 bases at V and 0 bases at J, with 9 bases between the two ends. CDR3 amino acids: CSVDPGGAKNIQYF. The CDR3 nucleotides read TGCAGCGTTGATCCCGGGGGAGCCAAAAACATTCAGTACTTC.

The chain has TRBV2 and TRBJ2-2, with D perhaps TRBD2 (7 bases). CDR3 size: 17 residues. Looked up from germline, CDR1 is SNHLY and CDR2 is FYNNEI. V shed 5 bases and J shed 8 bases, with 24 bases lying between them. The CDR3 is CASSPVRGAGRFGELFF. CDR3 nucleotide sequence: TGTGCCAGCAGTCCCGTTCGGGGGGCTGGCCGTTTTGGGGAGCTGTTTTTT.

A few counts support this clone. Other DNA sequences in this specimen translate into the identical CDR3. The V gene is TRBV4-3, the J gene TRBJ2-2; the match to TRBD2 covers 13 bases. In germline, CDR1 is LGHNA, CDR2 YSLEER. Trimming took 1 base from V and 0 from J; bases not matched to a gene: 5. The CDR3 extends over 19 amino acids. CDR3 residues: CASSQAGLAGQANTGELFF. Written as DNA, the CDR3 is TGCGCCAGCAGCCAAGCGGGACTAGCGGGACAAGCGAACACCGGGGAGCTGTTTTTT.

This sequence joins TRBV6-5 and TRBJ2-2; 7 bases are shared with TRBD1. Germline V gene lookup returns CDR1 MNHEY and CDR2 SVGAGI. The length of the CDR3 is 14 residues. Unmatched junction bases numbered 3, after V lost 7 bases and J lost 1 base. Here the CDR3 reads CASMRTGNTGELFF. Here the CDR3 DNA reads TGTGCCAGCATGCGGACAGGGAACACCGGGGAGCTGTTTTTT.

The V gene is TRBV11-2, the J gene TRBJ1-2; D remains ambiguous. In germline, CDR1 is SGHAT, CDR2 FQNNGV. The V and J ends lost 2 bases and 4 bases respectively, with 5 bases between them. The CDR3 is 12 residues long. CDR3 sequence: CASSLSGYGYTF. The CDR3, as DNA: TGTGCCAGCAGCTTAAGCGGCTATGGCTACACCTTC.